The present T cell receptor beta chain was sequenced within a study of blood T cell repertoires in COVID-19. About the study: From the United States, Italy and Spain came samples of acute and convalescent COVID-19. T cells, B-cell-depleted T cells, or PBMCs provided the cDNA or gDNA that served as material.

The CDR3 is 13 amino acids. CDR1 and CDR2 from the germline V gene are WSHSY and SAAADI. V was clipped by 6 bases and J by 4 bases, with 9 bases between them. Source study methods: Reference gene primer amplification gave estimated nucleated cell counts. TCRdb keeps only in-frame clones here, not all; method: immunoSEQ multiplex PCR. The V and J calls and clone size come from that table; D and trimming were worked out from the DNA. Here the sample spans tens of thousands of clones, 85% being singletons. V gene TRBV10-2 combines with J gene TRBJ2-2; tentatively, D is TRBD1 (5 bases). This clonotype was obtained from a human donor in a cohort sampled during active COVID-19. Specimen: peripheral blood. The CDR3 bases are TGCGCCAGCAGGTCACAGGTCACCGGGGAGCTGTTTTTT. Protein product: CASRSQVTGELFF.